These 23 T cell receptor beta chains came from one sample sequenced in a study of cytomegalovirus exposure and HLA in healthy donors. Both 60 Vbeta primers and 13 Jbeta primers went into the PCR. TCRdb's table, derived via immunoSEQ multiplex PCR, lists solely in-frame clones and lacks some. The sample yields approximately 190,000 clones, approximately 70% seen once. The sequenced sample was PBMCs. These receptors were taken from a woman in her twenties or thirties in good health and CMV-seronegative.

J is TRBJ2-1 and V is TRBV7-9; 13 bases are shared with TRBD2. The CDR3 loop spans 17 amino acids. Germline-derived CDR1 and CDR2 are SEHNR and FQNEAQ (reference sequence). With 3 bases clipped from V and 3 bases from J, the junction kept 5 bases outside the gene matches. CDR3 in DNA: TGTGCCAGCAGCTTGACTAGCGGGAGGAAAGTCTACAATGAGCAGTTCTTC. Residues: CASSLTSGRKVYNEQFF.

The chain combines TRBV30 with TRBJ1-2; 11 nucleotides line up with TRBD1. There are 17 residues in the CDR3. The junction had 9 bases not matched to a gene; V was cut back by 3 bases and J by 0 bases. The germline V gene encodes CDR1 GTSNPN and CDR2 SVGIG (reference sequence). The CDR3 loop reads CAWSAPGQGESNYGYTF. The DNA for the CDR3 is TGTGCCTGGAGCGCACCGGGACAGGGGGAGTCTAACTATGGCTACACCTTC.

The chain has TRBV9 and TRBJ1-2; D unresolved. Germline V CDR1 and CDR2: SGDLS, YYNGEE. Between the trimmed V and J ends, which lost 0 bases and 8 bases, there was a span of 11 bases. The CDR3 is 13 amino acids. The CDR3: CASSVVNRGGYTF. CDR3 bases: TGTGCCAGCAGCGTAGTAAACAGAGGGGGCTACACCTTC.

This clone was recorded once. CDR3: CASKTIRGQGYGYTF. In DNA form, the CDR3 reads TGTGCCAGCAAAACAATCAGGGGGCAAGGCTATGGCTACACCTTC. V is TRBV6-5 and J is TRBJ1-2, with 8 bases fitting TRBD1. The CDR3 consists of 15 residues. Germline-derived CDR1 and CDR2 are MNHEY and SVGAGI. V gave up 7 bases and J gave up 4 bases; unmatched junction bases: 11.

This clone came up a few times. V gene TRBV11-2 combines with J gene TRBJ1-1, with D maybe TRBD1 (5 bases). Germline V CDR1 and CDR2: SGHAT, FQNNGV. Trimming shortened V by 5 bases and J by 6 bases, and 10 bases separated the two germline ends. CDR3 length: 12 amino acids. The CDR3 region has the DNA TGTGCCAGCAGCCAGGGTGGGGCTGAAGCTTTCTTT. It is translated as CASSQGGAEAFF.

The chain employs TRBV10-2 and TRBJ1-5, with D possibly being TRBD1 (5 bases). CDR3 length equals 14 residues. Trimming left V 6 bases short and J 1 base short, with 10 bases between. The V gene's germline CDR1 is WSHSY and CDR2 SAAADI. The CDR3 DNA sequence: TGCGCCAGCAGATTAGACAGCAGCAATCAGCCCCAGCATTTT. Protein product: CASRLDSSNQPQHF.

The V and J genes are TRBV5-6 and TRBJ2-7, with 7 bases lining up with TRBD1. The CDR3 spans 15 residues. The ends lost 1 base at V and 0 bases at J; junction bases unmatched: 4. Germline CDR1 reads SGHDT; CDR2 reads YYEEEE. DNA for the CDR3: TGTGCCAGCAGCTTGCACCCAGGGGGCTCCTACGAGCAGTACTTC. Protein: CASSLHPGGSYEQYF.

The table lists this clone with a few counts. This chain links TRBV19 with TRBJ2-1; TRBD1 agrees at 8 bases. Germline lookup yields CDR1 LNHDA and CDR2 SQIVND (reference sequence). V dropped 4 bases and J dropped 7; count of bases not matched to a gene: 6. CDR3 length equals 14 residues. The CDR3, as DNA: TGTGCCAGTAGTAGTAGGAGGACAGGGAATGAGCAGTTCTTC. Translation: CASSSRRTGNEQFF.

This chain connects TRBV19 to TRBJ2-7; D is perhaps TRBD2 (5 bases). V shed 0 bases and J shed 3 bases, with 15 bases lying between them. Per germline, CDR1 LNHDA and CDR2 SQIVND (reference sequence). The CDR3 is made up of 16 amino acids. The CDR3 DNA reads TGTGCCAGTAGTATAGAGGCACGGACTTACCTCTACGAGCAGTACTTC. Amino acids: CASSIEARTYLYEQYF. Drawing the rest from reference TRBV19 and TRBJ2-7, the complete variable domain is DGGITQSPKYLFRKEGQNVTLSCEQNLNHDAMYWYRQDPGQGLRLIYYSQIVNDFQKGDIAEGYSVSREKKESFPLTVTSAQKNPTAFYLCASSIEARTYLYEQYFGPGTRLTVT.

There are a few counts of this clone. The chain joins TRBV7-2 to TRBJ2-1; D remains ambiguous. Germline V gene data show CDR1 as SGHTA and CDR2 as FQGNSA. The CDR3 consists of 16 residues. V was cut by 1 base and J by 0 bases, with 10 bases left in between. The chain's CDR3 is CASSLGATSSYNEQFF. The CDR3 coding sequence is TGTGCCAGCAGCTTAGGCGCTACGAGCTCCTACAATGAGCAGTTCTTC. The variable domain in full, with the rest retrieved from reference TRBV7-2 and TRBJ2-1, is GAGVSQSPSNKVTEKGKDVELRCDPISGHTALYWYRQSLGQGLEFLIYFQGNSAPDKSGLPSDRFSAERTGGSVSTLTIQRTQQEDSAVYLCASSLGATSSYNEQFFGPGTRLTVL.

This clone was detected only once. The genes are TRBV7-5 and TRBJ2-7; the D call in the table, TRBD1, was not verified against the DNA. TRBV7-5 is a recognized pseudogene. This CDR3 region has 16 residues. CDR3 in amino acids: CVRSLVRPGDPYEQYF. Written as DNA, the CDR3 is TGTGTCAGAAGCCTAGTCCGCCCAGGGGACCCCTACGAGCAGTACTTC.

This chain joins TRBV6-1 and TRBJ2-5; 9 bases align to TRBD2. CDR3 length equals 15 residues. CDR1 is MNHNS, CDR2 SASEGT, per germline. J was trimmed by 5 bases and V by 3 bases; bases with no gene match: 7. CDR3 amino acids: CASSESAGGSETQYF. For the CDR3, the DNA is TGTGCCAGCAGTGAGTCAGCGGGAGGTAGTGAGACCCAGTACTTC.

The chain joins TRBV4-2 to TRBJ2-3, with D perhaps TRBD2 (5 bases). With 6 bases removed from V and 2 bases from J, the gap between germline ends came to 18 bases. The CDR3 runs to 16 residues. CDR1 is LGHNA and CDR2 is YNFKEQ in the germline V gene. This CDR3 is CASSYTGNTNTDTQYF. In DNA, the CDR3 is TGTGCCAGCAGTTATACCGGGAACACCAACACAGATACGCAGTATTTT.

The V and J genes are TRBV2 and TRBJ2-5; tentatively, D is TRBD2 (5 bases). V was clipped by 7 bases and J by 5 bases, with 11 bases between them. CDR1 and CDR2 (germline): SNHLY, FYNNEI. This CDR3 is built from 12 residues. CDR3 in amino acids: CASTSRVETQYF. CDR3 coding DNA: TGTGCCAGCACCTCGAGGGTGGAGACCCAGTACTTC.

The rearrangement joins TRBV19 to TRBJ2-5; 10 nucleotides align to TRBD1. The CDR3 extends over 17 amino acids. The V segment lost 2 bases and the J segment 6 bases; nucleotides outside the gene matches: 12. Germline values: CDR1 LNHDA, CDR2 SQIVND (reference sequence). CDR3 DNA sequence: TGTGCCAGTAGTATAAGTCCGGCGGGACAGGGGCTCCAGACCCAGTACTTC. This translates into CASSISPAGQGLQTQYF.

To note about this clone: The junction does not match germline at one end; this may be a read error. The CDR3 DNA follows: TGTGCTAGCAGCCCCGGGACTCAGGCCTACAATGAGCAGTTCTTC. Encoded protein: CASSPGTQAYNEQFF. The chain has TRBV7-7 and TRBJ2-1; tentative D call: TRBD2 (6 bases). This CDR3 is built from 15 residues. CDR1 SSHAT and CDR2 FNYEAQ come from the germline V gene (reference sequence).

This clone was found once. The V call is TRBV19, the J call TRBJ2-7, with D possibly being TRBD1 (6 bases). Trimming shortened V by 3 bases and J by 1 base, and 10 bases separated the two germline ends. The CDR3 extends over 14 amino acids. Germline CDR1 LNHDA, CDR2 SQIVND (reference sequence). CDR3 coding DNA: TGTGCCAGTAGTATCGGACAGACGTCCTACGAGCAGTACTTC. Protein: CASSIGQTSYEQYF. The whole variable domain, remainder taken from reference TRBV19 and TRBJ2-7, is DGGITQSPKYLFRKEGQNVTLSCEQNLNHDAMYWYRQDPGQGLRLIYYSQIVNDFQKGDIAEGYSVSREKKESFPLTVTSAQKNPTAFYLCASSIGQTSYEQYFGPGTRLTVT.

The gene calls are TRBV11-2 and TRBJ2-3; the D gene is possibly TRBD2 (6 bases). This CDR3 has 17 amino acids. Germline V gene lookup returns CDR1 SGHAT and CDR2 FQNNGV. Trimming took 4 bases from V and 6 from J, leaving 23 bases between them. The CDR3 protein is CASSYRGSGWKGDTQYF. CDR3 DNA: TGTGCCAGCAGCTACCGGGGTAGCGGATGGAAAGGGGATACGCAGTATTTT. Supplemented by reference TRBV11-2 and TRBJ2-3, the full variable domain reads EAGVAQSPRYKIIEKRQSVAFWCNPISGHATLYWYQQILGQGPKLLIQFQNNGVVDDSQLPKDRFSAERLKGVDSTLKIQPAKLEDSAVYLCASSYRGSGWKGDTQYFGPGTRLTVL.

This rearrangement joins TRBV6-6 to TRBJ2-7; TRBD2 is a possible D gene (6 bases). V dropped 0 bases and J dropped 5 bases, with 11 bases sitting between them. The CDR3 extends over 14 amino acids. Germline assignment: CDR1 MNHNY and CDR2 SVGAGI (reference sequence). DNA for the CDR3: TGTGCCAGCAGTTACTCCCCCAGACTAGACGAGCAGTACTTC. This codes for CASSYSPRLDEQYF.

The CDR3 nucleotides are TGTGCCAGTGGCGGCAGAACTCACGGGGAGCTGTTTTTT. Its protein is CASGGRTHGELFF. V gene TRBV19 combines with J gene TRBJ2-2; D call uncertain. Trimming shortened V by 8 bases and J by 7 bases, and 14 bases separated the two germline ends. The CDR3 totals 13 residues. From germline, CDR1 is LNHDA and CDR2 SQIVND (reference sequence).

The rearrangement uses TRBV7-8 and TRBJ1-2; 8 nucleotides line up with TRBD1. CDR3 size: 14 residues. Trimming cost V 0 bases and J 8 bases; bases outside gene matches: 5. From germline, CDR1 is SGHVS and CDR2 FQNEAQ. This chain's CDR3 is CASSLAGQGRGYTF. In nucleotides, the CDR3 is TGTGCCAGCAGCTTAGCTGGACAGGGACGCGGCTACACCTTC.

V and J are TRBV29-1 and TRBJ2-7, with D perhaps TRBD2 (5 bases). Trimming removed 6 bases from V and 7 bases from J, with 28 bases in between. The length of the CDR3 is 16 residues. In germline, CDR1 is SQVTM, CDR2 ANQGSEA. The CDR3 protein is CSVRFGELWASREQYF. CDR3 coding DNA: TGCAGCGTGCGTTTCGGGGAGCTGTGGGCCTCTAGAGAGCAGTACTTC.

This clone was counted a few times. The V call is TRBV4-1, the J call TRBJ2-3, with 9 bases aligning to TRBD1. The germline CDR1 and CDR2 sequences are MGHRA and YSYEKL. The CDR3 is 17 amino acids. V lost 3 bases, J lost 3 bases, and 10 bases stayed unmatched. The CDR3: CASSHLLTGGTTDTQYF. For the CDR3, the DNA is TGCGCCAGCAGCCACTTATTGACAGGGGGTACGACAGATACGCAGTATTTT.